One T cell receptor beta chain is described in this entry. What it binds is unknown. The data were obtained in a study of response to subunit inactivated influenza vaccine. Notes on the study in general: It was suggested by the authors that few new T cells are recruited by each seasonal influenza vaccination.

The CDR3 contains 13 residues. The V gene's germline CDR1 is GTSNPN and CDR2 SVGIG (reference sequence). Between the trimmed V and J ends, which lost 0 bases and 4 bases, there was a span of 7 bases. MiXCR, applied by TCRdb to the RT-PCR reads, yields one record per CDR3 protein. The sample consists of under 200,000 distinct CDR3 sequences, 9.5% to 13% of them appearing once. The clonotype was recovered from a man over 45 who received an inactivated influenza vaccine. The specimen was non-naive T cells sorted from PBMCs, collected 45 days after vaccination. The rearrangement links TRBV30 to TRBJ1-5; perhaps TRBD1 as D (5 bases). Written as DNA, the CDR3 is TGTGCCTGGAGTGTTCGGGGGAATCAGCCCCAGCATTTT. This encodes CAWSVRGNQPQHF.